The rows below give T cell receptor beta chains drawn from one sample of a study of cytomegalovirus exposure and HLA in healthy donors. The protocol was immunoSEQ multiplex PCR, while the TCRdb copy is restricted to in-frame clones and leaves out a portion. The sample records some 150,000 clones, roughly 74% being singletons. Input material: PBMCs. The receptors derive from a man aged 18 to 29 in good health and CMV-seronegative. CDR3s include the opening cysteine and the closing phenylalanine or tryptophan. D genes are given only for firm matches. Not all rows give a size; the values are once, few, many and, for expanded clones, a class.

j_call,v_call,clone_size,d_call,cdr3_aa,cdr3_nt
TRBJ2-5,TRBV27,NA,TRBD2,CASRTSGGMLETQYF,TGTGCCAGCAGAACTAGCGGGGGGATGTTGGAGACCCAGTACTTC
TRBJ1-6,TRBV19,NA,TRBD1,CASSERQGFNNSPLHF,TGTGCCAGTAGTGAGCGACAGGGTTTCAATAATTCACCCCTCCACTTT
TRBJ2-5,TRBV29-1,NA,TRBD2,CSVDEPSGGETQYF,TGCAGCGTTGACGAGCCTAGCGGTGGAGAGACCCAGTACTTC
TRBJ1-6,TRBV19,once,NA,CASSIQDSPLHF,TGTGCCAGTAGTATTCAGGATTCACCCCTCCACTTT
TRBJ1-5,TRBV30,NA,NA,CAWSVGTIGNQPQHF,TGTGCCTGGAGTGTGGGGACAATAGGCAATCAGCCCCAGCATTTT
TRBJ2-1,TRBV11-2,NA,TRBD2,CASSGLAGGDEQFF,TGTGCCAGCAGCGGTTTAGCGGGGGGCGATGAGCAGTTCTTC
TRBJ2-7,TRBV6-6,once,NA,CANKEVEGTVTYEQYF,TGTGCCAACAAGGAAGTGGAGGGGACAGTGACCTACGAGCAGTACTTC
TRBJ1-1,TRBV21-1,NA,NA,CASSKGAGGNTEAFF,TGTGCCAGCAGCAAAGGGGCAGGGGGGAACACTGAAGCTTTCTTT
TRBJ2-3,TRBV15,NA,NA,CATSRDHRTVADTQYF,TGTGCCACCAGCAGAGATCATAGGACAGTCGCAGATACGCAGTATTTT
TRBJ1-1,TRBV5-1,NA,NA,CASRSGDPQDTEAFF,TGCGCCAGCAGGTCAGGGGACCCACAGGACACTGAAGCTTTCTTT
TRBJ2-2,TRBV6-5,NA,NA,CASSKSNTGELFF,TGTGCCAGTTCAAAATCGAACACCGGGGAGCTGTTTTTT
TRBJ2-4,TRBV5-1,NA,NA,CASSLELGRAKNIQYF,TGTGCCAGCAGCTTGGAGCTGGGGAGGGCCAAAAACATTCAGTACTTC
TRBJ1-1,TRBV2,NA,NA,CASRYSLGTEAFF,TGTGCCAGCAGATACTCACTCGGCACTGAAGCTTTCTTT
TRBJ1-5,TRBV6-1,NA,NA,CASSEGVGEGGQPQHF,TGTGCCAGCAGTGAAGGGGTGGGGGAGGGAGGACAGCCCCAGCATTTT
TRBJ2-3,TRBV7-9,NA,TRBD2,CASSLYGLAGGITDTQYF,TGTGCCAGCAGCCTCTATGGGCTAGCGGGGGGGATCACAGATACGCAGTATTTT
TRBJ2-5,TRBV2,NA,NA,CASSYRGTQYF,TGTGCCAGCAGTTATAGGGGGACCCAGTACTTC
TRBJ1-1,TRBV27,NA,NA,CASSLWGVNEAFF,TGTGCCAGCAGTTTGTGGGGAGTTAATGAAGCTTTCTTT
TRBJ1-3,TRBV23-1,NA,NA,CASSHREPGLDSGNTIYF,TGCGCCAGCAGTCACCGAGAGCCGGGACTGGACTCTGGAAACACCATATATTTT
TRBJ2-7,TRBV23-1,NA,TRBD1,CASSQSKGALYEQYF,TGCGCCAGCAGTCAATCGAAGGGGGCGCTTTACGAGCAGTACTTC
TRBJ2-7,TRBV7-7,NA,TRBD1,CASSPGQGYEQYF,TGTGCTAGCAGCCCGGGACAGGGCTACGAGCAGTACTTC
TRBJ1-1,TRBV7-9,NA,NA,CASNTRQNTEAFF,TGTGCCAGCAACACAAGACAGAACACTGAAGCTTTCTTT
TRBJ1-1,TRBV4-1,NA,NA,CASRGTNTEAFF,TGCGCCAGCAGGGGGACTAACACTGAAGCTTTCTTT
TRBJ1-1,TRBV6-6,NA,NA,CASSYRGGNTEAFF,TGTGCCAGCAGCTACCGGGGAGGAAACACTGAAGCTTTCTTT
TRBJ2-7,TRBV5-1,NA,TRBD2,CASSRGGFYEQYF,TGCGCCAGCAGCCGGGGGGGATTCTACGAGCAGTACTTC
TRBJ2-4,TRBV10-2,few,TRBD2,CASSDALAGGSQYF,TGCGCCAGCAGTGACGCGCTAGCGGGGGGCAGTCAGTACTTC
TRBJ1-5,TRBV29-1,NA,NA,CSVAGDGLNQPQHF,TGCAGCGTTGCCGGGGACGGACTAAATCAGCCCCAGCATTTT
TRBJ1-2,TRBV6-5,NA,TRBD1,CASSLPSGGNEGYTF,TGTGCCAGCAGTTTACCCTCAGGGGGGAATGAGGGCTACACCTTC
TRBJ1-6,TRBV6-6,NA,NA,CASSRDFLNSPLHF,TGTGCCAGCAGTCGGGACTTCCTAAATTCACCCCTCCACTTT
TRBJ1-5,TRBV4-1,NA,NA,CASSRLPTAYSNQPQHF,TGCGCCAGCAGCCGACTGCCGACAGCGTATAGCAATCAGCCCCAGCATTTT
TRBJ1-2,TRBV12-5,NA,NA,CASGLWLGGQRGYTF,TGTGCTAGTGGTTTGTGGTTGGGGGGGCAACGTGGCTACACCTTC
TRBJ2-5,TRBV5-1,NA,NA,CASSLAGQGETQYF,TGCGCCAGCAGCTTGGCCGGGCAGGGAGAGACCCAGTACTTC
TRBJ1-2,TRBV2,NA,NA,CASIRGGNYGYTF,TGTGCCAGCATAAGGGGGGGGAACTATGGCTACACCTTC
TRBJ2-3,TRBV27,few,NA,CASSLGGLTDTQYF,TGTGCCAGCAGTTTAGGGGGCCTGACAGATACGCAGTATTTT
TRBJ2-4,TRBV29-1,NA,TRBD1,CSVGQGENIQYF,TGCAGCGTAGGACAGGGGGAAAACATTCAGTACTTC
TRBJ1-3,TRBV9,NA,NA,CASSEGVVGAGNTIYF,TGTGCCAGCAGCGAGGGAGTTGTAGGCGCTGGAAACACCATATATTTT
TRBJ1-6,TRBV2,NA,NA,CASFQGTHSPLHF,TGTGCCAGCTTTCAGGGGACCCATTCACCCCTCCACTTT
TRBJ1-5,TRBV7-2,NA,TRBD1,CASSLGQGNQPQHF,TGTGCCAGCAGCCTCGGACAGGGCAATCAGCCCCAGCATTTT
TRBJ2-2,TRBV7-2,NA,NA,CASSPQGPVAGELFF,TGTGCCAGCAGCCCACAGGGTCCCGTGGCCGGGGAGCTGTTTTTT
TRBJ1-1,TRBV2,NA,NA,CASSARTLNTEAFF,TGTGCCAGCAGTGCCCGGACACTGAACACTGAAGCTTTCTTT
TRBJ2-3,TRBV4-1,NA,TRBD2,CASSQERTSWTDTQYF,TGCGCCAGCAGCCAAGAAAGGACTAGTTGGACAGATACGCAGTATTTT
TRBJ2-7,TRBV19,NA,TRBD1,CASSITGTGVYEQYF,TGTGCCAGTAGTATAACGGGGACAGGGGTGTACGAGCAGTACTTC
TRBJ2-3,TRBV29-1,few,NA,CSQWAGTYSTDTQYF,TGCAGCCAATGGGCGGGGACTTATAGCACAGATACGCAGTATTTT
TRBJ2-7,TRBV6-6,NA,NA,CASSYGRAYEQYF,TGTGCCAGCAGTTACGGCCGGGCCTACGAGCAGTACTTC
TRBJ2-1,TRBV18,few,TRBD2,CASSPLAGTLNEQFF,TGTGCCAGCTCACCACTAGCGGGGACCCTCAATGAGCAGTTCTTC
TRBJ2-6,TRBV10-1,NA,NA,CASSESTEAGANVLTF,TGCGCCAGCAGTGAGTCGACAGAGGCTGGGGCCAACGTCCTGACTTTC
TRBJ1-3,TRBV11-2,NA,NA,CASSPTIYF,TGTGCCAGCAGCCCTACCATATATTTT
TRBJ2-7,TRBV7-2,few,TRBD1,CASSLVGTGITYEQYF,TGTGCCAGCAGCTTAGTAGGGACAGGGATTACCTACGAGCAGTACTTC
TRBJ1-1,TRBV11-2,few,TRBD1,CASSLGYGDSLGGTEAFF,TGTGCCAGCAGCTTAGGGTATGGGGACAGCTTAGGGGGAACTGAAGCTTTCTTT
TRBJ2-2,TRBV5-4,NA,NA,CASSLRRTQNTGELFF,TGTGCCAGCAGCCTGCGAAGGACACAGAACACCGGGGAGCTGTTTTTT
TRBJ1-1,TRBV7-2,NA,NA,CASRSGGGMNTEAFF,TGTGCCAGCAGATCGGGAGGAGGGATGAACACTGAAGCTTTCTTT
TRBJ1-5,TRBV6-5,few,NA,CASSQGINQPQHF,TGTGCCAGCAGTCAGGGTATTAATCAGCCCCAGCATTTT
TRBJ2-5,TRBV19,once,NA,CASSTSAGVGTQYF,TGTGCCAGTAGCACTAGTGCAGGGGTGGGGACCCAGTACTTC